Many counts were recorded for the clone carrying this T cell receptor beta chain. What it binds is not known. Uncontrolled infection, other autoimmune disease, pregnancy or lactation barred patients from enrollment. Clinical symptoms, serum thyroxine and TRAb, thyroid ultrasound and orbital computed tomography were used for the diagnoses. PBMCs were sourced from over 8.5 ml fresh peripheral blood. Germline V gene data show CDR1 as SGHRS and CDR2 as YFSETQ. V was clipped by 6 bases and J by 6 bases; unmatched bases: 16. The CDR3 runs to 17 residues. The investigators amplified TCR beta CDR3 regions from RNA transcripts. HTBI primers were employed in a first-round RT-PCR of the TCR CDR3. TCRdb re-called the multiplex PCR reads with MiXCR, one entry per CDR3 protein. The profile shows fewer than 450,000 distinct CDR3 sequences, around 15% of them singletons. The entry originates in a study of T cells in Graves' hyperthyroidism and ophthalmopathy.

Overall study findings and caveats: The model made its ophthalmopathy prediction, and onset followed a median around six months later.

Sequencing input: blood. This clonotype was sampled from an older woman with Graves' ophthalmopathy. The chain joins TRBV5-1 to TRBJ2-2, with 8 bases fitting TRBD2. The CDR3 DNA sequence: TGCGCCAGCACCGAAGCCTTTAGCGGGGCAGGTCCCGGGGAGCTGTTTTTT. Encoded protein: CASTEAFSGAGPGELFF.